This T cell receptor beta chain was sequenced during a study of shared clonotypes between healthy human individuals (dated by TCRdb to the early 2020s). Context from the whole study: A couple of women and a few men aged 18 to 49 years were included in the cohort. For each donor, three plates each were used for CD4 naive and CD4 memory, two plates were used for CD8 naive, and one plate was used for CD8 memory. To estimate repertoire size and how much clonotype sharing occurs between individuals, the study deeply sequenced the blood TCR repertoires of five healthy adults. To increase sequencing depth and limit assay-specific biases, TCR repertoire library preparation and sequencing were carried out by different laboratories using diverse techniques. Leukapheresis yielded between about 0.9 and 9.5 billion PBMCs per donor. Beyond this particular receptor, the publication reports: The small number of donors limited the genetic and exposure-history diversity represented. Pairwise subsampling led to the expectation that sequencing depth would affect the degree of clonotype sharing among donors. Sharing across a handful of donors was observed for roughly 5% of naive CD4, 3% to 4% of naive CD8, about 2.5% of memory CD4, and around 0.42% of memory CD8 clonotypes. Incomplete sequencing was indicated by rarefaction of sorted-subset datasets, despite the large sequencing depth. Larger estimated clonotype richness was generally found for naive subsets than for memory subsets. Compared with non-shared clonotypes, the clonotypes found in all four sorted-subset donors had higher generation probabilities. Sampling was restricted to blood, and TCR repertoires in tissues likely differ from the TCR repertoires found in blood.

Healthy HIV-negative adults with no recently reported acute infections or vaccinations were included as donors. Every donor was a Caucasian adult residing in Nashville, Tennessee, USA. CD4+ T cells were enriched through magnetic negative selection, after which naive cells were positively selected on CD45RA and the remaining negative fraction served as the memory subset. Blood was collected by leukapheresis, and PBMCs were isolated by Ficoll-Histopaque density gradient centrifugation and then cryopreserved in liquid nitrogen vapor phase. Purity and quantity of every magnetically sorted T cell population were checked by analytical flow cytometry. Genomic DNA was isolated from each sorted fraction and quantified by UV absorbance on a Nanodrop 2000c. There are 14 amino acids in the CDR3, from cysteine to phenylalanine inclusive. The retained sequence is limited to the CDR3, 42 bases, with the frame set at the first base. The germline V gene yields MNHNS for CDR1 and SASEGT for CDR2. V loses 7 bases of germline sequence and J loses 6 bases, and the interval between the two ends is 19 bases.

For this clone: This receptor's antigen is unknown. Base qualities are not recorded, but no much larger clone differs from it by a single base.

Using the deep immunoSEQ assay, TCR CDR3 regions were amplified from genomic DNA by multiplex PCR. Extracted genomic DNA from each cell subset was distributed evenly across all wells of several immunoSEQ 96-well plates, and each plate was treated as a replicate. For sorted subsets, each replicate PCR was loaded with 200 ng genomic DNA, equivalent to 25,000 to 35,000 T cell genomes. Purified libraries were quantified with a Qubit 3.0 fluorometer, sized on a Bioanalyzer 2100, and re-quantified with the KAPA Library Quantification kit. Every immunoSEQ 96-well plate was sequenced on a dedicated single-read 150-cycle Illumina NextSeq 550 flow cell. From the authors' description of their analysis: Because the immunoSEQ output held only junctional sequences and lacked quality scores, the filtering could not match the filtering applied to full-length reads. Sequences were annotated with PyIR, a Python wrapper for IgBLAST v1.9, using IMGT germline references to assign V/J genes and CDR3. Reads were removed for weak V/J assignments (E-value above 1e-6), missing CDR3, stop codons, out-of-frame junctions, or ambiguous translated residues. V3J clonotypes were defined as sequences sharing an identical inferred V gene, J gene, and CDR3 amino acid sequence. The percentage overlap between two repertoires was calculated by dividing the number of shared unique clonotypes by the size of the smaller repertoire. Richness of each repertoire was evaluated using RTK rarefaction, the Chao1 estimator, and Recon v2.1 estimates of unobserved clonotypes. For all TCRbeta clonotypes obtained by the gDNA method from a handful of donors, generation probabilities were computed with OLGA. The table was pulled from immuneACCESS by TCRdb, which kept in-frame rearrangements only. Such tables lose some clones; where checked, under half of the loss comes from unresolved V genes, and the rest has no known cause. V and J calls plus clone size are reproduced from that table; the DNA served to infer D and trimming. The sample table contains about 680,000 clones; only one count was recorded for roughly 70% of them. The ten biggest clones cover approximately 1.8% of the sample.

This chain joins TRBV6-1 to TRBJ2-7; the best D guess is TRBD1, with 6 bases matching. The receptor comes from a woman aged 25 to 39 in good health. Sequenced input: memory CD4+ T cells sorted from blood. The cell subset or site label of this sample denotes: CD45RA-negative fraction. The nucleotides are TGTGCCAGCATCGGGGCAGGGGCTCTGGGCGAGCAGTACTTC. Protein translation: CASIGAGALGEQYF.